This TCR beta chain stems from a study of type 1 and type 2 diabetes patients. Amplification started from genomic DNA. Multiplex PCR with 30 forward and 13 reverse primers amplified the TCR beta CDR3. MiXCR, run by TCRdb on the multiplex PCR reads, gives a single entry per CDR3 protein. The sample comprises fewer than 350,000 distinct CDR3 sequences, around 47% of which are singletons, and approximately 13% rests with the top ten. CDR1 and CDR2 (germline): MNHNS, SASEGT. The CDR3 extends over 15 amino acids. V lost 8 bases and J 1 base, leaving 15 bases between the germline ends. Around 10 milliliters of peripheral blood were drawn from each donor.

The rearrangement joins TRBV6-1 to TRBJ1-5; D uncertain. The sequence was collected from a man aged 18 to 29 with type 2 diabetes. Input material: peripheral blood mononuclear cells (PBMCs). The CDR3 bases are TGTGCCAGCGATCGTCGGGGTACCAGCAATCAGCCCCAGCATTTT. Translated, it gives CASDRRGTSNQPQHF.